This is a list of T cell receptor beta chains from one sample in a study of cytomegalovirus exposure and HLA in healthy donors. Libraries were prepared by immunoSEQ multiplex PCR; TCRdb keeps only in-frame clonotypes and omits some of them. The sample yields about 120,000 clones, over 75% seen once. Sequencing was performed on PBMCs. The receptors originated from a man aged 18 to 29 in good health and CMV-seropositive. Both conserved end residues are part of each CDR3.

V: TRBV6-1; J: TRBJ2-1; CDR3: CASSGQAEIDEQFF
V: TRBV5-1; J: TRBJ2-2; CDR3: CASSSNGQGNTGELFF
V: TRBV9; J: TRBJ2-6; CDR3: CASSPVFGGPNSGANVLTF
V: TRBV6-1; J: TRBJ2-5; CDR3: CASSARDSRQETQYF
V: TRBV5-6; J: TRBJ2-1; CDR3: CASSSTTFEQFF
V: TRBV4-1; J: TRBJ2-4; CDR3: CASSFQPGLADIQYF
V: TRBV5-1; J: TRBJ2-3; CDR3: CASSLEGTLPLTDTQYF
V: TRBV7-9; J: TRBJ2-7; CDR3: CASSSPGTSGGAPYEQYF
V: TRBV6-6; J: TRBJ2-7; CDR3: CASSSDRGHYEQYF
V: TRBV7-6; J: TRBJ1-1; CDR3: CASSWTGRTEAFF